This passage covers 14 T cell receptor beta chains from one sample sequenced in a study of blood T cells in healthy people across ages. The use of a sample-barcoded 5' primer and a J-beta primer mix characterized a second PCR of 7 to 11 cycles. TCRdb analysed the 5' RACE reads with MiXCR anew, one entry per CDR3 protein. Among roughly 2 million distinct CDR3 sequences listed, approximately 50% were seen once. Sequencing was carried out using blood. The receptors here all came from a woman between 40 and 55 years old in good health.

Comments on this clonotype: A junction boundary mismatches the germline segment, possibly from a read error. This sequence joins TRBV7-2 and TRBJ2-1; D unresolved. The CDR3 totals 14 residues. Germline V gives CDR1 SGHTA, CDR2 FQGNSA. The CDR3 nucleotides are TGTGCCAGCAGCCGCGACCCAATCTACGATGAGCAGTTCTTC. Translation: CASSRDPIYDEQFF.

This clonotype was seen a handful of times. The chain couples TRBV12-3 or TRBV12-4 to TRBJ1-2; 7 positions match TRBD1. Trimming took 6 bases from V and 2 from J; bases not matched to a gene: 12. The CDR3 runs 16 residues. CDR3 sequence: CASRELRQGQNYGYTF. The CDR3 nucleotides read TGTGCCAGCAGGGAGCTAAGACAGGGACAAAACTATGGCTACACCTTC.

CDR3: CASSYSKKDTQYF. The CDR3 DNA reads TGTGCCAGCAGTTACTCGAAGAAAGATACGCAGTATTTT. The chain combines TRBV6-5 with TRBJ2-3; no definite D call. The germline gives CDR1 MNHEY, CDR2 SVGAGI. Trimming shortened V by 0 bases and J by 5 bases, and 6 bases separated the two germline ends. CDR3 length: 13 amino acids.

This chain joins TRBV6-5 and TRBJ1-5, with a possible D match to TRBD1 (6 bases). Per the germline V gene, CDR1 is MNHEY and CDR2 is SVGAGI. V lost 6 bases and J lost 4, with 13 bases in between. There are 14 residues in the CDR3. The CDR3 protein is CASRPRGRNQPQHF. CDR3 coding DNA: TGTGCCAGCAGACCCAGGGGTCGGAATCAGCCCCAGCATTTT.

This clonotype appeared a few times. The V gene is TRBV4-2, the J gene TRBJ2-5, with D perhaps matching TRBD2 (6 bases). Germline CDR1 is LGHNA and CDR2 is YNFKEQ. The CDR3 is 17 residues long. V was trimmed by 1 base and J by 2 bases, leaving 17 bases between them. The CDR3 sequence is CASSQGGSAGIQETQYF. Written as DNA, the CDR3 is TGTGCCAGCAGCCAAGGGGGCTCGGCGGGGATACAAGAGACCCAGTACTTC.

This clonotype was found a few times. CDR3 DNA: TGTGCCAGCAGCCCCGGGACGGAAGAAAGCCAAGAGACCCAGTACTTC. Protein: CASSPGTEESQETQYF. This chain uses TRBV7-9 with TRBJ2-5; D possibly uses TRBD1 or TRBD2 (5 bases each). The CDR3 is 16 residues long. V lost 5 bases to trimming and J lost 1 base, with 17 bases between them. CDR1 and CDR2 from the germline V gene are SEHNR and FQNEAQ (reference sequence).

This sequence joins TRBV6-1 and TRBJ2-7; D gene unclear. The CDR3 is 14 amino acids. V gave up 8 bases and J gave up 2 bases, with 16 bases separating them. The germline CDR1 and CDR2 sequences are MNHNS and SASEGT. The CDR3 spells CASPVGAEAYEQYF. The CDR3 DNA reads as TGTGCCAGCCCCGTTGGCGCAGAAGCCTACGAGCAGTACTTC.

The gene calls are TRBV7-9 and TRBJ1-6; D is unresolved. The CDR3 has 12 amino acids. The germline V gene encodes CDR1 SEHNR and CDR2 FQNEAQ (reference sequence). The V end lost 5 bases, the J end lost 12 bases, and 11 bases lay between the germline ends. In DNA form, the CDR3 reads TGTGCCAGCAGCAGCCCCCCGGGACCCCTCCACTTT. Translated: CASSSPPGPLHF.

The CDR3 region is CASSPGTVDEKLFF. CDR3 coding DNA: TGTGCCAGCAGCCCCGGGACAGTCGATGAAAAACTGTTTTTT. This chain connects TRBV5-6 to TRBJ1-4; TRBD1 matches 7 bases. This CDR3 is 14 amino acids long. Germline-derived CDR1 and CDR2 are SGHDT and YYEEEE. J gave up 6 bases and V 4 bases, and 6 bases lay outside the gene matches.

CDR3 amino acids: CAARRQGIDTEAFF. CDR3 in DNA: TGTGCCGCTCGCCGACAGGGTATCGACACTGAAGCTTTCTTT. The chain combines TRBV2 with TRBJ1-1; TRBD1 matches 7 bases. The CDR3 contains 14 residues. With 11 bases clipped from V and 3 bases from J, the junction kept 12 bases outside the gene matches. Germline V gene sequence: CDR1 SNHLY, CDR2 FYNNEI.

The rearrangement uses TRBV7-9 and TRBJ2-4; D is tentatively TRBD1 or TRBD2 (5 bases each). Matching the DNA end better, TRBJ2-7 makes the J call doubtful. CDR3 size: 14 residues. CDR1 and CDR2 from the germline V gene are SEHNR and FQNEAQ (reference sequence). The DNA of the CDR3 is TGTGCCAGCAGCTTAAGAGGGGTTCCCTACGAGCAGTACTTC. Translating it yields CASSLRGVPYEQYF.

This clonotype was detected a few times. The chain uses TRBV10-3 and TRBJ2-7, with 8 bases lining up with TRBD2. The J call may be mistaken, given a closer DNA end match to TRBJ2-5. CDR1 is ENHRY, CDR2 SYGVKD, per germline. There are 15 residues in the CDR3. This chain's CDR3 is CAISDIAGKRETQYF. CDR3 nucleotides: TGTGCCATCAGTGATATAGCGGGGAAACGGGAGACCCAGTACTTC.

In this sample, this clonotype turned up a few times. This rearrangement joins TRBV21-1 to TRBJ2-4; no DNA check was done on the table's D call, TRBD1. TRBV21-1 is a documented pseudogene. The CDR3 covers 16 residues. The CDR3 nucleotides are TGTGCCAGCAGCTCACGGGACAGGGTTTACAAAAACATTCAGTACTTC. Its translation is CASSSRDRVYKNIQYF.

The rearrangement links TRBV12-3 or TRBV12-4 to TRBJ2-5; D may correspond to TRBD1 or TRBD2 (6 bases each). Between the trimmed V and J ends, which lost 3 bases and 7 bases, there was a span of 15 bases. The length of the CDR3 is 14 residues. CDR3 sequence: CASSFGGGSVTQYF. CDR3 DNA: TGTGCCAGCAGTTTCGGAGGGGGTTCGGTGACCCAGTACTTC.